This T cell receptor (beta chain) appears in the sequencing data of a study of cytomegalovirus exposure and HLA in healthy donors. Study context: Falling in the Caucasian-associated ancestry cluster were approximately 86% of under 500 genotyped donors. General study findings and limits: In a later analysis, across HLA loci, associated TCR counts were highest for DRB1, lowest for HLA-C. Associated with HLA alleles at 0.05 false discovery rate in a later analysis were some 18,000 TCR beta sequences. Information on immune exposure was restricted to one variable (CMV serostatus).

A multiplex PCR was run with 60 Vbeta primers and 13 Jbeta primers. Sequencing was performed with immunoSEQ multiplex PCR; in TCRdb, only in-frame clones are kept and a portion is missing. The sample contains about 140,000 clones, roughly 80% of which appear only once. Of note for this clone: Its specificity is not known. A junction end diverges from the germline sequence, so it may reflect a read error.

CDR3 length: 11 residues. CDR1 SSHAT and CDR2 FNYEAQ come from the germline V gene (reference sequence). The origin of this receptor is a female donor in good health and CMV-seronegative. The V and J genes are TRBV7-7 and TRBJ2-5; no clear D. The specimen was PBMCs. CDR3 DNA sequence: TGTGCTAGCAGCGCCATCGGGACCCAGTACTTC. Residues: CASSAIGTQYF. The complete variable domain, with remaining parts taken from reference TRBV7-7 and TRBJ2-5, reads GAGVSQSPRYKVTKRGQDVTLRCDPISSHATLYWYQQALGQGPEFLTYFNYEAQPDKSGLPSDRFSAERPEGSISTLTIQRTEQRDSAMYRCASSAIGTQYFGPGTRLLVL.